This TCR beta chain was sequenced for a study of T cells after posttransplantation cyclophosphamide. The CDR3 sequence is 14 residues long. V lost 0 bases and J lost 6, with 8 bases in between. Looked up from germline, CDR1 is LGHNA and CDR2 is YSLEER. Here immunoSEQ multiplex PCR was the method, and the copy in TCRdb shows in-frame clones only, minus some. This table holds 34,000 or so clones with no singletons; the top ten claim approximately 6.7%. This clone came up many times. Material: PBMCs. J is TRBJ2-2 and V is TRBV4-3, with D uncertain. The clonotype comes from a woman aged 50 to 65 in good health and a related stem cell transplant donor. DNA of the CDR3: TGCGCCAGCAGCCAAGATTCGGGTCCCGGGGAGCTGTTTTTT. Its translation is CASSQDSGPGELFF.